The T cell receptor beta chain described here comes from a study of shared clonotypes between healthy human individuals. Study-level findings and limits: Only blood was sampled; tissue repertoires likely differ.

Concerning this clone: The target antigen is unknown.

Produced via immunoSEQ multiplex PCR; TCRdb's table is partial and in-frame only. The data hold roughly 2.4 million clones, with approximately 96% observed a single time. The germline V gene encodes CDR1 MNHEY and CDR2 SVGAGI. The V end was cut by 4 bases, the J end by 1 base, with 16 bases between. The CDR3 is 16 amino acids. This sequence joins TRBV6-5 and TRBJ1-1; possibly TRBD1 for D (6 bases). This receptor was obtained from a man between 18 and 29 years old in good health. What was sequenced was naive CD4+ T cells sorted from blood. Subset meaning: CD45RA+ positively selected. The CDR3 DNA reads as TGTGCCAGCAGTTCTCTGGGTGCAGGGGAGAACACTGAAGCTTTCTTT. It is translated as CASSSLGAGENTEAFF.